This T cell receptor beta chain was sequenced during a study of regulatory T cells in long-lasting Graves disease (dated by TCRdb to the early 2020s). Describing the broader study: In the newly diagnosed Graves' disease group, patients had been taking antithyroid drugs for less than 3 months. A total of around 35 samples were covered by TCR sequencing, comprising approximately 13 persistent and around 20 newly diagnosed Graves' disease patients. The study was registered as a clinical trial and conducted in China. Persistent Graves' disease patients were compared with newly diagnosed Graves' disease patients by peripheral blood TCR sequencing and RNA sequencing.

In this sample, this clonotype turned up many times. Its cognate antigen has yet to be identified. No quality values exist for individual bases; no much larger clone is one base distant. The time point label for this specimen denotes: newly diagnosed GD, antithyroid drugs for less than 3 months. RNA was extracted from PBMCs in TRIzol for both TCR sequencing and RNA sequencing. The diagnosis of Graves' disease followed American Thyroid Association guidelines. Patients for the study were recruited at an endocrinology department in Xi'an, China. From each patient, approximately 9.9 milliliters of peripheral blood was collected into an EDTA anticoagulant tube. PBMCs were isolated by Ficoll Paque Plus density gradient separation without further T cell sorting. An Agilent 2100 Bioanalyzer and agarose gel were used to assess RNA quality, and a NanoDrop 2000 was used to measure RNA concentration. Overall results and qualifications from the work: Only the TCR beta chain was sequenced and analyzed. Peripheral blood alone was examined, since thyroid tissue, which constituted the primary lesion, could not be accessed. Persistent patients shared more public clonotypes among themselves (2,741) than newly diagnosed patients did (more than 950). Compared with newly diagnosed patients, patients with persistent Graves' disease had lower TCR Shannon entropy and fewer highly expanded clones, which suggests clonal expansion. The authors noted that the small sample size was a limitation that may lower accuracy. Persistent disease showed preferential use of TRBV28, TRBJ1-2 and TRBJ2-5, whereas newly diagnosed disease favored TRBV20-1 and TRBJ2-1.

The library came from multiplex PCR. Sequencing was carried out with an Illumina HiSeq 4000. CDR3 regions were amplified by Arm-PCR with iRepertoire HTBI primers to construct TCR beta libraries. Before sequencing, the PCR products underwent gel purification. In the original analysis: A total of 62 TRBV and some 15 TRBJ segments were identified across samples and were used for gene usage analysis of CDR3 amino acid clonotypes. COPE and FqMerger were used to merge the filtered high-quality paired reads into contigs. Contigs were aligned with BLAST to IMGT TRBV, TRBD and TRBJ reference genes, and CDR3 was defined per IMGT. Highly expanded clones were defined as clonotypes with a frequency above 0.1%. Repertoire diversity was measured by Shannon entropy, and V-J evenness by the Gini coefficient. Clonotypes shared by more than one individual were considered public. Using fastp at Q25 and MiXCR, TCRdb reprocessed the public reads and kept productive beta chains. One record per CDR3 amino acid sequence lists the most common genes and DNA. What appears here as the V and J calls and clone size reflects TCRdb's work, not the paper's. The sample yields 250,000 or so distinct CDR3 sequences; 15% to 20% were counted once. The ten largest clones represent around 15% of the sample.

The V and J ends are trimmed by 6 bases and 5 bases, leaving 26 bases between them. The germline V gene gives CDR1 as SGHDT and CDR2 as YYEEEE. There are 17 amino acids in the CDR3, from cysteine to phenylalanine inclusive. CDR3 DNA only is kept here, 51 bases in frame from base 1. These same data were also listed under a study on T cells in Graves' hyperthyroidism and ophthalmopathy. The second publication reports: Stable Graves' hyperthyroidism was defined as no progression to ophthalmopathy during 18 months of follow-up. Hyperthyroidism patients were aged 18 to 65 years and newly diagnosed, with disease duration of less than 2 months. The study excluded patients with uncontrolled infections, other autoimmune diseases, pregnancy or lactation. Clinical symptoms, serum thyroxine and TRAb, thyroid ultrasound, and orbital computed tomography formed the basis for the diagnoses. For the first round of RT-PCR on the TCR CDR3, the HTBI primer set was used together with the Qiagen OneStep RT-PCR kit. Most expanded thyroid clonotypes (frequency above 0.001) were also detected in blood, a finding suggesting that blood repertoires may reflect thyroid immune responses. A 13 V-J signature model separated ophthalmopathy from stable hyperthyroidism, with over 85% sensitivity and just under 84% specificity in cross-validation and 80%/75% in testing. In validation, the model predicted progression to ophthalmopathy a median of roughly 6.2 months before onset, with about 70% sensitivity and roughly 72% specificity. To identify TCR V-J signatures that set the groups apart, the researchers used a discovery cohort of more than 95 patients, made up of approximately 43 with Graves' ophthalmopathy and about 55 with stable Graves' hyperthyroidism. Whether ophthalmopathy could be predicted prospectively was tested in an independent validation cohort made up of 18 to 20 hyperthyroidism patients plus 17 patients who later progressed to ophthalmopathy. The 95 to 100 discovery patients were randomly divided into training and test sets at a 7:3 ratio. The study also compared thyroid tissue and blood T-cell repertoires from 6 or 7 Graves' hyperthyroidism patients. Following sampling, methimazole starting at 30 mg daily was given to hyperthyroidism patients, and high-dose intravenous methylprednisolone was given to ophthalmopathy patients. A second multiplex PCR round built the libraries, followed by size selection and purification. Sequencing of the libraries was done on an Illumina HiSeq2000 using paired-end 100 bp reads. SOAPnuke was used to process the raw data, throwing out any read that contained adapters or uncalled bases, had a mean Phred below 15, or lacked an exact constant-primer or identifier match. High-quality paired reads were merged using COPE v1.2.5, and each unique nucleotide sequence was defined as a clonotype. MiTCR v1.1 was used to align the clonotypes against IMGT TRBV, TRBD and TRBJ reference segments. The analysis included only V-J combinations with a frequency above 0.0001, which together covered around 99% of the repertoires. The TCS score was defined as the ratio of F50 (clonal expansion) to E x V (chaos), calculated using BLOSUM62-based TCRdist between CDR3 peptides within each V-J. Welch's t-statistics and random forest reduced roughly 530 V-J features to 13, which were used in a naive Bayes classifier (R e1071). Sample size was not statistically predetermined, and investigators were not blinded to group allocation. TCR Vbeta CDR3 sequencing of fewer than 150 peripheral blood samples (about 45 ophthalmopathy, 75 or so hyperthyroidism and roughly 17 progressor patients) is reported in the paper.

Rearrangement joined TRBV5-6 to TRBJ1-2, with the D gene too uncertain to name. This sequence originates from a woman under 40 with Graves disease. Donor details come from another sample of the same person, matched by shared clones. Sequences were derived from peripheral blood mononuclear cells (PBMCs), sampled at new diagnosis, from a patient treated with antithyroid drugs. The CDR3 region reads CASTPKTDQLATYGYTF. The DNA is TGTGCCAGCACCCCAAAAACGGACCAGCTGGCAACTTATGGCTACACCTTC.